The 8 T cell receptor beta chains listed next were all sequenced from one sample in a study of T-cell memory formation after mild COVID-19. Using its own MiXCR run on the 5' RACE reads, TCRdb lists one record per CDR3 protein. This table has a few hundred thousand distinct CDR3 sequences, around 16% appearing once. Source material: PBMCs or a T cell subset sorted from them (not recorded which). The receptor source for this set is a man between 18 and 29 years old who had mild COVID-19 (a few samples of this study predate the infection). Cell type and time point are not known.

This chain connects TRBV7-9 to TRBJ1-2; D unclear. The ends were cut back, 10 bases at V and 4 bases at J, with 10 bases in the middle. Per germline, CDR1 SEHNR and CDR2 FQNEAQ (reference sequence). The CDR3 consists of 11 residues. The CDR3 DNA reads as TGTGCCACAGGCAGTAGCTATGGCTACACCTTC. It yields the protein CATGSSYGYTF. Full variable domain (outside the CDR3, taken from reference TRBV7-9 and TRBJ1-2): DTGVSQNPRHKITKRGQNVTFRCDPISEHNRLYWYRQTLGQGPEFLTYFQNEAQLEKSRLLSDRFSAERPKGSFSTLEIQRTEQGDSAMYLCATGSSYGYTFGSGTRLTVV.

In nucleotides, the CDR3 is TGTGCCAGCAGCCAGGAGAGCACCGGGGAGCTGTTTTTT. It is translated as CASSQESTGELFF. The chain has TRBV3-1 and TRBJ2-2; D remains unclear. This CDR3 has 13 residues. Per germline, CDR1 LGHDT and CDR2 YNNKEL (reference sequence). V lost 3 bases to trimming and J lost 4 bases, with 6 bases between them.

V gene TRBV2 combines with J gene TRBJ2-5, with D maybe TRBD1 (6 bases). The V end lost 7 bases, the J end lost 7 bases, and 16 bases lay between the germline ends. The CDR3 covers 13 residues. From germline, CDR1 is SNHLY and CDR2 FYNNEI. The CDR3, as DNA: TGTGCCAGCACGGGTCAGGGGCGGCGGACCCAGTACTTC. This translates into CASTGQGRRTQYF.

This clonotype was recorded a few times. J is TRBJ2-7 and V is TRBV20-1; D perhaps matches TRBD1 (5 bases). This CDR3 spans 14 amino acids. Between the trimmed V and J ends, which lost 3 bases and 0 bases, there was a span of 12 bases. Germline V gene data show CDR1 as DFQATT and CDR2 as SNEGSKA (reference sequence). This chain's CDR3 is CSARQGANSYEQYV. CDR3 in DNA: TGCAGTGCTAGGCAGGGCGCTAACTCCTACGAGCAGTACGTC.

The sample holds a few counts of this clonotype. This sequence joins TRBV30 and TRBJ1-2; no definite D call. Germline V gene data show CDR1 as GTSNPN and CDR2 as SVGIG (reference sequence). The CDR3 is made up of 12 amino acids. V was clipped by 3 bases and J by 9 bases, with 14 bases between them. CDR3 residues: CAWRGSGGSYTF. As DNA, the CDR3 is TGTGCCTGGAGGGGGTCGGGTGGTAGCTACACCTTC.

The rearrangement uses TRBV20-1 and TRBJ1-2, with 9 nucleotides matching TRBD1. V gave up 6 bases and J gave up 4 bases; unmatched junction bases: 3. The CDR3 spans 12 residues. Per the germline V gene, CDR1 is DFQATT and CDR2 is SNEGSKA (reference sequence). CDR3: CSATDRGYGYTF. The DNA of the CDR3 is TGCAGTGCCACGGACAGGGGCTATGGCTACACCTTC.

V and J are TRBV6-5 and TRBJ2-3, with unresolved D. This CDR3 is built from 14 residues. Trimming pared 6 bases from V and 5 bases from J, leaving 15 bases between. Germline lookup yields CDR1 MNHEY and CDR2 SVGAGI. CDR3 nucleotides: TGTGCCAGCAGCCAGTTTGTGTTGCGAGATACGCAGTATTTT. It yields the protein CASSQFVLRDTQYF.

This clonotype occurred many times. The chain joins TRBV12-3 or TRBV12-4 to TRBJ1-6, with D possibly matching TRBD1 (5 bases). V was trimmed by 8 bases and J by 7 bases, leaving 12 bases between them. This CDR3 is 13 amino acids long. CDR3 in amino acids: CASQSGVNSPLHF. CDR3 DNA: TGTGCCAGCCAGTCGGGGGTAAATTCACCCCTCCACTTT.